These 28 T cell receptor beta chains were all obtained from the same sample, sequenced in a study of vaccination effects on CD4 cells after COVID-19. These receptors have no known antigen. Profiling relied on immunoSEQ multiplex PCR, and the TCRdb table lists in-frame clones only, not all of them. The sample shows fewer than 35,000 clones, about 70% of them seen only once. Culture proceeded for more than nine days, and CD4+ T cells were then isolated. The sample here was CD4+ T cells from PBMCs cultured without peptide, taken before COVID-19 vaccination. The receptors were sampled from a human donor who received a COVID-19 vaccine.

The chain carries TRBV6-5 and TRBJ1-1; weak D call: TRBD1 (5 bases). This CDR3 region has 12 residues. With 2 bases removed from V and 10 bases from J, the gap between germline ends came to 11 bases. Germline V CDR1 and CDR2: MNHEY, SVGAGI. In nucleotides, the CDR3 is TGTGCCAGCAGTTACCGGGGGAGTATAGCTTTCTTT. Protein product: CASSYRGSIAFF.

Here the CDR3 DNA reads TGTGCCAGCAGTGGCTGGATTAGCGGGTACCAAGAGACCCAGTACTTC. Protein sequence: CASSGWISGYQETQYF. V is TRBV6-1 and J is TRBJ2-5, with 7 bases matching TRBD2. The CDR3 consists of 16 residues. V was pared by 4 bases and J by 0 bases, with 8 bases of the junction left unmatched. Per germline, CDR1 MNHNS and CDR2 SASEGT.

This clone was found once. The chain recombines TRBV24-1 with TRBJ2-3, with D tentatively TRBD2 (5 bases). The V gene lost 2 bases and the J gene lost 7 bases, with 24 bases spanning the gap. This CDR3 has 18 residues. In germline, CDR1 is KGHDR, CDR2 SFDVKD. DNA of the CDR3: TGTGCCACCAGTGATTCACGGTCGGTATTCTGGGAGAGAAATACGCAGTATTTT. Its translation: CATSDSRSVFWERNTQYF.

This chain joins TRBV14 and TRBJ2-7; tentatively, D is TRBD1 (6 bases). V gave up 4 bases and J gave up 7 bases, with 17 bases separating them. Germline loops: CDR1 SGHDN, CDR2 FVKESK. CDR3 length: 14 residues. CDR3 bases: TGTGCCAGCAGCCGCCTCGAAGCGAGGGGGGAGCAGTACTTC. Protein: CASSRLEARGEQYF.

In its sample, this clone was seen once. The chain uses TRBV18 and TRBJ2-7; 11 bases agree with TRBD1. The CDR3 spans 15 residues. Germline CDR1 and CDR2: KGHSH and LQKENI. V lost 2 bases to trimming and J lost 3 bases; unmatched junction nucleotides: 3. The CDR3 spells CASSPGQGAYYEQYF. The CDR3 nucleotides read TGTGCCAGCTCACCAGGACAGGGGGCCTACTACGAGCAGTACTTC.

This clone was observed a handful of times. This chain links TRBV27 with TRBJ2-7, with D unclear. Trimming stripped 0 bases from V and 0 bases from J, with 9 bases between. CDR1 and CDR2 from the germline V gene are MNHEY and SMNVEV (reference sequence). The CDR3 extends over 15 amino acids. CDR3 coding DNA: TGTGCCAGCAGTTTATCGGGTCGGTTCTCCTACGAGCAGTACTTC. It yields the protein CASSLSGRFSYEQYF.

The rearrangement links TRBV4-1 to TRBJ2-5; D may be TRBD2 (6 bases). The CDR3 runs 19 residues. Looked up from germline, CDR1 is MGHRA and CDR2 is YSYEKL. Trimming cost V 3 bases and J 5 bases, with 28 bases left between them. The CDR3 region has the DNA TGCGCCAGCAGCCATGATGACCCCCGGTTAAGGGGAGGCGGTGAGACCCAGTACTTC. Protein product: CASSHDDPRLRGGGETQYF.

This chain uses TRBV7-2 with TRBJ1-3; D may be TRBD1 (5 bases). The CDR3 is made up of 16 amino acids. The V gene lost 3 bases and the J gene lost 2 bases, with 14 bases spanning the gap. From germline, CDR1 is SGHTA and CDR2 FQGNSA. CDR3 amino acids: CASSFGLGLTGNTIYF. The CDR3 DNA is TGTGCCAGCAGCTTCGGGTTGGGGCTTACTGGAAACACCATATATTTT.

This rearrangement joins TRBV5-8 to TRBJ2-7; D possibly corresponds to TRBD2 (6 bases). Germline V gives CDR1 SGHTS, CDR2 YDEGEE. V gave up 2 bases and J gave up 3 bases, with 12 bases separating them. This CDR3 has 14 residues. CDR3 sequence reads: CASSFLGGSYEQYF. For the CDR3, the DNA is TGTGCCAGCAGCTTCCTCGGGGGAAGCTACGAGCAGTACTTC.

The rearrangement joins TRBV6-1 to TRBJ1-3, with D maybe TRBD1 (5 bases). Germline CDR1 is MNHNS and CDR2 is SASEGT. Trimming stripped 2 bases from V and 4 bases from J, with 12 bases between. CDR3 length equals 15 residues. For the CDR3, the DNA is TGTGCCAGCAGTGAATTGGGCCGGGGGGGAAACACCATATATTTT. Amino acid sequence: CASSELGRGGNTIYF.

This clone was detected a few times. V and J are TRBV7-2 and TRBJ1-5; perhaps TRBD1 as D (5 bases). CDR1 and CDR2 from the germline V gene are SGHTA and FQGNSA. Between the trimmed V and J ends, which lost 3 bases and 3 bases, there was a span of 9 bases. This CDR3 has 14 residues. This CDR3 is CASSFWGVNQPQHF. For the CDR3, the DNA is TGTGCCAGCAGCTTTTGGGGGGTCAATCAGCCCCAGCATTTT.

The J gene is TRBJ2-1, the V gene TRBV11-3; 7 bases agree with TRBD2. The CDR3 extends over 17 amino acids. CDR1 SGHNT and CDR2 YENEEA come from the germline V gene. V shed 0 bases, J shed 2 bases, and the junction held 7 bases outside the gene matches. The CDR3 sequence: CASSLEGRGVPYNEQFF. The CDR3 nucleotides read TGTGCCAGCAGCTTAGAGGGCCGGGGGGTTCCCTACAATGAGCAGTTCTTC.

The chain couples TRBV5-1 to TRBJ2-5, with D uncertain. The CDR3 runs 15 residues. Trimming removed 0 bases from V and 4 bases from J, with 13 bases in between. CDR1 is SGHRS, CDR2 YFSETQ, per germline. This CDR3 reads CASSLEGTRVETQYF. The CDR3 nucleotides are TGCGCCAGCAGCTTGGAGGGCACGAGAGTAGAGACCCAGTACTTC.

This clone was recorded a few times. V gene TRBV11-3 combines with J gene TRBJ1-6; TRBD1 is a possible D gene (6 bases). Germline CDR1 SGHNT, CDR2 YENEEA. CDR3 size: 15 residues. Trimming removed 2 bases from V and 9 bases from J, with 14 bases in between. The CDR3 nucleotides read TGTGCCAGCAGCTTATCTGGACAGCCACCTTCACCCCTCCACTTT. As protein: CASSLSGQPPSPLHF.

There are a few counts of this clone. The chain carries TRBV7-8 and TRBJ2-7; 9 bases map to TRBD1. With V trimmed by 5 bases and J by 4 bases, 9 bases remained unmatched. Germline V gene sequence: CDR1 SGHVS, CDR2 FQNEAQ. CDR3 length equals 15 residues. DNA of the CDR3: TGTGCCAGCAGCGCATTCCGGGACAGGGCGTACGAGCAGTACTTC. This codes for CASSAFRDRAYEQYF. Full variable domain (missing parts from reference TRBV7-8 and TRBJ2-7): GAGVSQSPRYKVAKRGQDVALRCDPISGHVSLFWYQQALGQGPEFLTYFQNEAQLDKSGLPSDRFFAERPEGSVSTLKIQRTQQEDSAVYLCASSAFRDRAYEQYFGPGTRLTVT.

CDR3 nucleotide sequence: TGTGCCAGCAGCGTCCCTTGGGACGGCCGAAGCTCTGGGGCCAACGTCCTGACTTTC. The encoded protein is CASSVPWDGRSSGANVLTF. The chain carries TRBV9 and TRBJ2-6, with D perhaps being TRBD1 or TRBD2 (5 bases each). Per the germline V gene, CDR1 is SGDLS and CDR2 is YYNGEE. CDR3 length equals 19 residues. V shed 2 bases and J shed 0 bases, with 18 bases lying between them.

The CDR3 region has the DNA TGTGCCAGCTCAACGGACGGGGCCGGTGGCTACACCTTC. Protein sequence: CASSTDGAGGYTF. The genes are TRBV18 and TRBJ1-2, with D possibly TRBD1 on 5 matching bases. CDR1 KGHSH and CDR2 LQKENI come from the germline V gene. V was trimmed by 5 bases and J by 7 bases, leaving 14 bases between them. The CDR3 has 13 amino acids.

V is TRBV20-1 and J is TRBJ2-7; 10 bases match TRBD2. The V gene end was trimmed by 3 bases and the J gene end by 2 bases; junction bases not matched to a gene: 13. The CDR3 totals 17 residues. The germline gives CDR1 DFQATT, CDR2 SNEGSKA (reference sequence). The CDR3 nucleotides read TGCAGTGCTAGTAGTAAGCGGGGGGGAATCCTTCCCTACGAGCAGTACTTC. This gives the protein CSASSKRGGILPYEQYF.

The genes are TRBV3-1 (or the pseudogene TRBV3-2) and TRBJ2-1; D is unresolved. The CDR3 is 11 amino acids. From germline, CDR1 is LGHDT and CDR2 YNNKEL (reference sequence). V was cut by 8 bases and J by 10 bases, with 12 bases left in between. The CDR3 sequence is CASHGDSEQFF. CDR3 sequence (DNA): TGTGCCAGCCATGGTGATAGCGAGCAGTTCTTC.

This clone was found a few times. This chain links TRBV19 with TRBJ1-2; D not certain. CDR3 length: 12 residues. Germline CDR1 is LNHDA and CDR2 is SQIVND (reference sequence). V shed 6 bases and J shed 8 bases, with 13 bases lying between them. This CDR3 reads CASRYVDRGYTF. The CDR3 coding sequence is TGTGCCAGTAGGTACGTGGATCGGGGCTACACCTTC. Full variable domain (outside the CDR3, taken from reference TRBV19 and TRBJ1-2): DGGITQSPKYLFRKEGQNVTLSCEQNLNHDAMYWYRQDPGQGLRLIYYSQIVNDFQKGDIAEGYSVSREKKESFPLTVTSAQKNPTAFYLCASRYVDRGYTFGSGTRLTVV.

The chain links TRBV2 to TRBJ1-5; TRBD1 agrees at 9 bases. The CDR3 is 15 residues long. The ends lost 2 bases at V and 9 bases at J; junction bases unmatched: 8. Germline CDR1 is SNHLY and CDR2 is FYNNEI. The CDR3 DNA follows: TGTGCCAGCAGTGAAATGACAGGGGGTTCTCGGCCCCAGCATTTT. Amino acids: CASSEMTGGSRPQHF.

The V gene is TRBV10-2, the J gene TRBJ2-3; D possibly uses TRBD1 or TRBD2 (5 bases each). Trimming took off 7 bases at V and 2 bases at J, with 10 bases between the two ends. Germline assignment: CDR1 WSHSY and CDR2 SAAADI. The CDR3 is made up of 13 amino acids. In DNA form, the CDR3 reads TGCGCCAGCAACCGGGGCCACACAGATACGCAGTATTTT. It specifies CASNRGHTDTQYF.

This clone was counted once. The chain employs TRBV3-1 (or the pseudogene TRBV3-2) and TRBJ1-1; 10 bases align to TRBD1. This CDR3 is 17 amino acids long. Trimming removed 3 bases from V and 0 bases from J; junction bases left unmatched: 7. Germline-derived CDR1 and CDR2 are LGHDT and YNNKEL (reference sequence). CDR3 nucleotide sequence: TGTGCCAGCAGCCATAGGACAGGGGGTACCATGAACACTGAAGCTTTCTTT. It encodes CASSHRTGGTMNTEAFF.

The chain employs TRBV5-1 and TRBJ2-3, with TRBD2 matching over 13 bases. The CDR3 is made up of 13 amino acids. V gave up 4 bases and J gave up 14 bases; unmatched junction bases: 7. Germline CDR1 is SGHRS and CDR2 is YFSETQ. CDR3 nucleotides: TGCGCCAGCAGCCAACTAGCGGGGGGGCCGGGGTATTTT. Its protein is CASSQLAGGPGYF.

The chain has TRBV11-1 and TRBJ2-7, with D unresolved. Germline V gene lookup returns CDR1 SGHAT and CDR2 FQDESV (reference sequence). Trimming left V 5 bases short and J 6 bases short, with 20 bases between. The CDR3 loop spans 15 amino acids. CDR3 bases: TGTGCCAGCAGCCCGGATAATGCCCTCCGCTTCGAGCAGTACTTC. It encodes CASSPDNALRFEQYF.

The chain combines TRBV29-1 with TRBJ1-2; D is unclear. Germline V CDR1 and CDR2: SQVTM, ANQGSEA. The CDR3 covers 13 residues. V was trimmed by 7 bases and J by 3 bases, leaving 15 bases between them. The CDR3 loop is CSAGISLYYGYTF. The DNA of the CDR3 is TGCAGCGCCGGCATAAGCCTATACTATGGCTACACCTTC.

The rearrangement links TRBV5-1 to TRBJ2-5; D perhaps matches TRBD2 (6 bases). This CDR3 spans 13 amino acids. V was trimmed by 9 bases and J by 2 bases, leaving 14 bases between them. Germline assignment: CDR1 SGHRS and CDR2 YFSETQ. This chain's CDR3 is CATSGGVQETQYF. In DNA form, the CDR3 reads TGCGCCACTTCCGGCGGGGTACAAGAGACCCAGTACTTC.

This clone was counted once. V and J are TRBV7-2 and TRBJ1-1; 9 nucleotides agree with TRBD1. In germline, CDR1 is SGHTA, CDR2 FQGNSA. After removal of 3 bases from V and 4 bases from J, the junction contained 6 bases not matched to a gene. CDR3 size: 15 residues. The CDR3 reads CASSLGTGWITEAFF. CDR3 nucleotide sequence: TGTGCCAGCAGCTTGGGGACAGGGTGGATCACTGAAGCTTTCTTT. Using reference TRBV7-2 and TRBJ1-1 for the parts outside the CDR3, the full variable domain is GAGVSQSPSNKVTEKGKDVELRCDPISGHTALYWYRQSLGQGLEFLIYFQGNSAPDKSGLPSDRFSAERTGGSVSTLTIQRTQQEDSAVYLCASSLGTGWITEAFFGQGTRLTVV.